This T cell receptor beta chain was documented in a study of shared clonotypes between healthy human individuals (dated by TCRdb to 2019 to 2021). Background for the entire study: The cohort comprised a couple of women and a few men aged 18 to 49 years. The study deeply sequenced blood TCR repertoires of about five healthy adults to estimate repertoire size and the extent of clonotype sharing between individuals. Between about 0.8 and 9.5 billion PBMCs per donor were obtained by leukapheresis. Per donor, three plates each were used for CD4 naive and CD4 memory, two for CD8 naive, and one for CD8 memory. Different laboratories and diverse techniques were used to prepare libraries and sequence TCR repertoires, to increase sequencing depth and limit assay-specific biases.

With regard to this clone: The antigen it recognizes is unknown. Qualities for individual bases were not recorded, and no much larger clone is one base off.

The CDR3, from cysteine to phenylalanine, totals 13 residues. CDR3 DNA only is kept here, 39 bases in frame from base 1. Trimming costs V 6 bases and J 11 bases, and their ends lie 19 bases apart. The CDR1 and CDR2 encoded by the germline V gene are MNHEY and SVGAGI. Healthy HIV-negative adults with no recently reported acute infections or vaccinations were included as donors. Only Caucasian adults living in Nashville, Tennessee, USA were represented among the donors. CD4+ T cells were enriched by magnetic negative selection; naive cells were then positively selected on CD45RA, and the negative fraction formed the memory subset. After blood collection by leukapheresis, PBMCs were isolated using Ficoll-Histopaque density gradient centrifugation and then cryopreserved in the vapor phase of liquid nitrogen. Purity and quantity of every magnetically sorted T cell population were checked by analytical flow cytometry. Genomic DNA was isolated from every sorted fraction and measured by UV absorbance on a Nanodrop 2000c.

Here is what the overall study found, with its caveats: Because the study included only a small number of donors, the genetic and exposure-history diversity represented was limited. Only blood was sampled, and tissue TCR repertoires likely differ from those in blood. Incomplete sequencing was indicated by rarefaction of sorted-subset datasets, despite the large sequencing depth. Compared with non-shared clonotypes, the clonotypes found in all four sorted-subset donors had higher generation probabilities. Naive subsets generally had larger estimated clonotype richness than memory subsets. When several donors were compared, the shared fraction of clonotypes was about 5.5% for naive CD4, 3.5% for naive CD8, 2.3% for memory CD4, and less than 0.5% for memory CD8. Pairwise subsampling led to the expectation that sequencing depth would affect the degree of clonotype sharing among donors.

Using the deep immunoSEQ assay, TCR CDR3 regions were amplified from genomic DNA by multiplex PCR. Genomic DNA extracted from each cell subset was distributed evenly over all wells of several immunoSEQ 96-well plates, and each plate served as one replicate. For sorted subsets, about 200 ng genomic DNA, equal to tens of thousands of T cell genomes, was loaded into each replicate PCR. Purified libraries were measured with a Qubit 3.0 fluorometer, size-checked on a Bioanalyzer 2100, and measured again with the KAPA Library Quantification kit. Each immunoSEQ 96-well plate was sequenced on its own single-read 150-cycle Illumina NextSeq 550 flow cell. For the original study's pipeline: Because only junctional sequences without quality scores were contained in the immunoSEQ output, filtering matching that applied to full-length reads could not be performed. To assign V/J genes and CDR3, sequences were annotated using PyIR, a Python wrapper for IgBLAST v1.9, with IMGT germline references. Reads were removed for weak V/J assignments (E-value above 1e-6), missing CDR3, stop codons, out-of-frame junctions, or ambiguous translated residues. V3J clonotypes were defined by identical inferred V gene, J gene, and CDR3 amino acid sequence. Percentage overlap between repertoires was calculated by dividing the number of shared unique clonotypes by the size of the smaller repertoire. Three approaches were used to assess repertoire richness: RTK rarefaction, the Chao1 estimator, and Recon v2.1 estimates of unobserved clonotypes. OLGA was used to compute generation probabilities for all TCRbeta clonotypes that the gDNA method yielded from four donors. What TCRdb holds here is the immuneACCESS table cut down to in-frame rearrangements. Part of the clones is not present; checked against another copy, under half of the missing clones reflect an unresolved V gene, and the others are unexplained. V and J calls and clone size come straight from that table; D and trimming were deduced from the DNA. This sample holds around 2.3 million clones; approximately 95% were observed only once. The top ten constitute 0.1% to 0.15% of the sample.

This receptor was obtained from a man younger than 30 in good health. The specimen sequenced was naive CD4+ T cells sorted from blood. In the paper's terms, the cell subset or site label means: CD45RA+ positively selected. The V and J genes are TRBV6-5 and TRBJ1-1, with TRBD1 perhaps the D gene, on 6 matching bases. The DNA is TGTGCCAGCAGACCTCGGGCGGGGGCCGATGCTTTCTTT. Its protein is CASRPRAGADAFF.